Listed below are T cell receptor beta chains from one sample, sequenced in a study of a mutant IDH1 vaccine in newly diagnosed glioma. These receptors' targets are unknown. TCRdb's copy holds only in-frame clones and misses some; the assay was immunoSEQ multiplex PCR. The sample has around 100,000 clones; about 90% are singletons. The source material was PBMCs, sampled from a glioma patient whose treatment included an IDH1 peptide vaccine. The receptors here all came from a woman in her forties or fifties with glioma. CDR3s include the opening cysteine and the closing phenylalanine or tryptophan. Fields, in order: clone size, D gene, V gene, J gene, CDR3 protein, CDR3 DNA. A D gene is named only where the DNA matches it firmly. Size values are once, few and many counts, or a class for expanded clones, and some rows have none.

>.|.|TRBV19|TRBJ1-2
CASSQGYGYTF
TGTGCCAGTAGCCAGGGCTATGGCTACACCTTC
>.|.|TRBV7-9|TRBJ2-1
CASSPTLEQFF
TGTGCCAGCAGCCCGACGTTAGAGCAGTTCTTC
>.|.|TRBV5-3|TRBJ2-3
CAPLGTQYF
TGTGCCCCCCTCGGTACGCAGTATTTT
>once|.|TRBV28|TRBJ2-3
CASSSQDSSTDTQYF
TGTGCCAGCAGTTCCCAGGATTCTAGCACAGATACGCAGTATTTT
>.|TRBD1|TRBV5-1|TRBJ1-1
CASSLDRGAEAFF
TGCGCCAGCAGCCTAGACAGGGGCGCTGAAGCTTTCTTT
>.|TRBD2|TRBV5-1|TRBJ2-1
CASSYGLAGSGEQFF
TGCGCCAGCAGCTACGGACTAGCGGGCAGCGGTGAGCAGTTCTTC
>.|.|TRBV7-2|TRBJ2-1
CARSPLKGFNEQFF
TGTGCCAGGAGCCCTTTGAAGGGATTTAATGAGCAGTTCTTC
>.|.|TRBV6-1|TRBJ2-7
CASSGRGAAYEQYF
TGTGCCAGCAGTGGAAGGGGCGCAGCCTACGAGCAGTACTTC
>.|TRBD1|TRBV5-4|TRBJ2-7
CASSSRDRTYEQYF
TGTGCCAGCAGTTCCCGGGACAGGACCTACGAGCAGTACTTC
>.|TRBD1|TRBV30|TRBJ2-6
CAWIKIGQGSGANVLTF
TGTGCCTGGATCAAGATAGGACAGGGATCTGGGGCCAACGTCCTGACTTTC
>.|.|TRBV19|TRBJ2-5
CASSPRGPWATQYF
TGTGCCAGTAGTCCCCGGGGGCCTTGGGCGACCCAGTACTTC
>once|.|TRBV9|TRBJ2-5
CASSVAPGMRETQYF
TGTGCCAGCAGCGTAGCTCCCGGGATGAGAGAGACCCAGTACTTC
>.|.|TRBV2|TRBJ2-2
CASSDASATGELFF
TGTGCCAGCAGTGACGCTTCAGCCACCGGGGAGCTGTTTTTT
>.|.|TRBV19|TRBJ2-7
CASSTHLRGTEQYF
TGTGCCAGTAGTACGCACCTGAGGGGTACAGAGCAGTACTTC
>.|TRBD2|TRBV5-1|TRBJ2-4
CASSFGAGGTKNIQYF
TGCGCCAGCAGCTTTGGAGCGGGAGGAACCAAAAACATTCAGTACTTC
>once|TRBD1|TRBV27|TRBJ2-7
CASAGTGSHEQYF
TGTGCCAGCGCCGGGACAGGGTCCCACGAGCAGTACTTC
>.|.|TRBV28|TRBJ2-7
CASSLWGAGYEQYF
TGTGCCAGCAGTTTATGGGGGGCCGGGTACGAGCAGTACTTC
>.|.|TRBV28|TRBJ2-5
CASSYGARETQYF
TGTGCCAGCAGTTATGGGGCGCGGGAGACCCAGTACTTC
>.|.|TRBV6-1|TRBJ1-1
CASSEWGLNTEAFF
TGTGCCAGCAGTGAGTGGGGATTGAACACTGAAGCTTTCTTT
>.|.|TRBV18|TRBJ1-1
CASSPLSATEAFF
TGTGCCAGCTCACCACTCTCCGCGACTGAAGCTTTCTTT